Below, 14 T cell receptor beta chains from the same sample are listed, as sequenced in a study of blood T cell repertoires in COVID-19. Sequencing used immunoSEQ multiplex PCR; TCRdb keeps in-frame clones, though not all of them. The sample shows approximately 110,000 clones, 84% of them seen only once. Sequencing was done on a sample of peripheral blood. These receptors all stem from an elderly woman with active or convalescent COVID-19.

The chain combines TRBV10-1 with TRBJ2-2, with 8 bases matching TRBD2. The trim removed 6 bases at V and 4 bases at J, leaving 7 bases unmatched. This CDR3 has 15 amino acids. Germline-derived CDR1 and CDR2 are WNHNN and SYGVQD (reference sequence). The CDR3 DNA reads TGCGCCAGCAGGCAGGCCCGGGAGGGCACCGGGGAGCTGTTTTTT. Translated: CASRQAREGTGELFF.

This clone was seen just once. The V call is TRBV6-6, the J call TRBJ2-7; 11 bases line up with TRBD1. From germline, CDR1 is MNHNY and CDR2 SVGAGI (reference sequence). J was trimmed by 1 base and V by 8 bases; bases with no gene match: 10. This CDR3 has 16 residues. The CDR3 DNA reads TGTGCCAGCGAGGACAGGGGACAGGGGGGATCCTACGAGCAGTACTTC. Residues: CASEDRGQGGSYEQYF.

In nucleotides, the CDR3 is TGTGCCACCTGGGAGGGGCAGGGAACCTACAATGAGCAGTTCTTC. Protein sequence: CATWEGQGTYNEQFF. The V call is TRBV27, the J call TRBJ2-1; 7 bases map to TRBD2. The CDR3 is made up of 15 amino acids. Germline assignment: CDR1 MNHEY and CDR2 SMNVEV (reference sequence). J gave up 2 bases and V 10 bases, and 11 bases lay outside the gene matches.

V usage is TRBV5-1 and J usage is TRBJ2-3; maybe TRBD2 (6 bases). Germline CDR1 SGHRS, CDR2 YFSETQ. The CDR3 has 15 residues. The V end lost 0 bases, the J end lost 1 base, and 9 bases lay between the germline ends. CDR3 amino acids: CASSLGSGGTDTQYF. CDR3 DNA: TGCGCCAGCAGCTTGGGGTCGGGGGGCACAGATACGCAGTATTTT.

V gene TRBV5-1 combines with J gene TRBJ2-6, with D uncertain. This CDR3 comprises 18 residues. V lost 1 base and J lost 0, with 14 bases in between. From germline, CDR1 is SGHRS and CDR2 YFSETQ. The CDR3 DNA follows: TGCGCCAGCAGCTTGTATGCCCCTAGGAGCTCTGGGGCCAACGTCCTGACTTTC. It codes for CASSLYAPRSSGANVLTF.

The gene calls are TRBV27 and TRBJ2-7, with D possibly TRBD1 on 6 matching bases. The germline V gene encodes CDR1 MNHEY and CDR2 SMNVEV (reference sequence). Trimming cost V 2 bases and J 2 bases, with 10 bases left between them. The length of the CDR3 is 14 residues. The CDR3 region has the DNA TGTGCCAGCAGTTTAGGGACACTCCCCTACGAGCAGTACTTC. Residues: CASSLGTLPYEQYF.

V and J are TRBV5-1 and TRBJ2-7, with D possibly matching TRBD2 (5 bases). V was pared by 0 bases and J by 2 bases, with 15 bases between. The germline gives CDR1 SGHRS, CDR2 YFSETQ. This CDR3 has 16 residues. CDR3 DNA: TGCGCCAGCAGCTTGGAAGGCGGCGGGCGGACCTACGAGCAGTACTTC. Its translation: CASSLEGGGRTYEQYF. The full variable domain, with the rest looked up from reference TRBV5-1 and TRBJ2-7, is KAGVTQTPRYLIKTRGQQVTLSCSPISGHRSVSWYQQTPGQGLQFLFEYFSETQRNKGNFPGRFSGRQFSNSRSEMNVSTLELGDSALYLCASSLEGGGRTYEQYFGPGTRLTVT.

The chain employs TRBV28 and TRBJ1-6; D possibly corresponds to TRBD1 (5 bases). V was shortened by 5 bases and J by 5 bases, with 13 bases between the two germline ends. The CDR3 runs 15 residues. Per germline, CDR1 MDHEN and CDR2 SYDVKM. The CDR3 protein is CASSVPRGDNSPLHF. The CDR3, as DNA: TGTGCCAGCAGTGTGCCCCGGGGGGATAATTCACCCCTCCACTTT.

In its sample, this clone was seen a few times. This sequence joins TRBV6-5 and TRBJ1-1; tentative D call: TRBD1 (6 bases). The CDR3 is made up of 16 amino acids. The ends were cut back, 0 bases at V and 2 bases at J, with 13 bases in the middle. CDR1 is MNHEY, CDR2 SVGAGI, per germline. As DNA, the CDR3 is TGTGCCAGCAGTTACTCGTACAGGGATTTTAACACTGAAGCTTTCTTT. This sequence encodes CASSYSYRDFNTEAFF.

CDR3 region: CASSFGKGYGYTF. CDR3 sequence (DNA): TGTGCCAGCAGCTTCGGGAAAGGCTATGGCTACACCTTC. The chain employs TRBV7-9 and TRBJ1-2; D not certain. The CDR3 runs to 13 residues. The germline V gene has CDR1 SEHNR and CDR2 FQNEAQ (reference sequence). Between the trimmed V and J ends, which lost 3 bases and 4 bases, there was a span of 9 bases. The whole variable domain, remainder taken from reference TRBV7-9 and TRBJ1-2, is DTGVSQNPRHKITKRGQNVTFRCDPISEHNRLYWYRQTLGQGPEFLTYFQNEAQLEKSRLLSDRFSAERPKGSFSTLEIQRTEQGDSAMYLCASSFGKGYGYTFGSGTRLTVV.

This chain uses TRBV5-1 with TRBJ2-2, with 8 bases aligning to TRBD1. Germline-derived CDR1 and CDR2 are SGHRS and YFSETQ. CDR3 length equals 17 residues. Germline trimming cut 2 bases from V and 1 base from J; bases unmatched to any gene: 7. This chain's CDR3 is CASSFVRGLLNTGELFF. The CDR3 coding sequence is TGCGCCAGCAGCTTCGTCAGGGGGCTTTTGAACACCGGGGAGCTGTTTTTT.

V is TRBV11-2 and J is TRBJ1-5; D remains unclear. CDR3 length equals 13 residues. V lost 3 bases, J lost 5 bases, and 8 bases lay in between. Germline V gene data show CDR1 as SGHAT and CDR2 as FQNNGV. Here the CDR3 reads CASSFAYDQPQHF. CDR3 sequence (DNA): TGTGCCAGCAGCTTCGCCTATGATCAGCCCCAGCATTTT.

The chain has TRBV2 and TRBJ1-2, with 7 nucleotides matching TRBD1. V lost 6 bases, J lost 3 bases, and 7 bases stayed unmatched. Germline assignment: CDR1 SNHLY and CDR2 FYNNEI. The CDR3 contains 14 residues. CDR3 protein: CASRDRFGDYGYTF. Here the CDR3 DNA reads TGTGCCAGCAGGGACAGGTTTGGGGACTATGGCTACACCTTC. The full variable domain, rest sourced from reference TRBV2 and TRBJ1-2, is EPEVTQTPSHQVTQMGQEVILRCVPISNHLYFYWYRQILGQKVEFLVSFYNNEISEKSEIFDDQFSVERPDGSNFTLKIRSTKLEDSAMYFCASRDRFGDYGYTFGSGTRLTVV.

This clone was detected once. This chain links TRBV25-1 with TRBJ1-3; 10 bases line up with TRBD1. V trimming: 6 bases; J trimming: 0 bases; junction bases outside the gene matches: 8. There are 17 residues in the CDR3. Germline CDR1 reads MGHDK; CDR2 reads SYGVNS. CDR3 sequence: CASRTDRGQISGNTIYF. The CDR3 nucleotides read TGTGCCAGCAGGACAGACAGGGGGCAAATCTCTGGAAACACCATATATTTT.